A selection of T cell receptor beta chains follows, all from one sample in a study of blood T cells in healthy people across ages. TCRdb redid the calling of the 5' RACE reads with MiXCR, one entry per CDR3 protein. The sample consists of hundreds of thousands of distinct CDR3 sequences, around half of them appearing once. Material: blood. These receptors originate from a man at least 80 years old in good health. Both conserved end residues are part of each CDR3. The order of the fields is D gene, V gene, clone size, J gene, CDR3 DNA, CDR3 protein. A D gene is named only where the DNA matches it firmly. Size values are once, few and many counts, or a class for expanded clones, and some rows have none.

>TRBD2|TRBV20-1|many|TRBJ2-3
TGCAGTGCTAGAGATTTCGGACTAGCTGGCACAGATACGCAGTATTTT
CSARDFGLAGTDTQYF
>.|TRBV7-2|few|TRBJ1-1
TGTGCCAGCAGCTTATCGCGACAACTCACTGAAGCTTTCTTT
CASSLSRQLTEAFF
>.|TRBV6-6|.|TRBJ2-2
TGTGCCAGCAGTCCAGCCTCGGGGACCGGGGAGCTGTTTTTT
CASSPASGTGELFF
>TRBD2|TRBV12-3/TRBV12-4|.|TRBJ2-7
TGTGCCAGCAGTTTCGGGGGGACTAGCGGGAGTCCCTACGAGCAGTACTTC
CASSFGGTSGSPYEQYF
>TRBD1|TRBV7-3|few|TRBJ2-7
TGTGCCAGCAGCTCGACCCGGGACAGAAACTACGAGCAGTACTTC
CASSSTRDRNYEQYF
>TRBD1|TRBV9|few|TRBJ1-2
TGTGCCAGCAGCCCTGAACAGGGGGCGGACTATGGCTACACCTTC
CASSPEQGADYGYTF
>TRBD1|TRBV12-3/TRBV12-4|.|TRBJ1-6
TGTGCCAGCAGTTGGGACAGGGGGCGCCATAATTCACCCCCCCACTTT
CASSWDRGRHNSPPHF
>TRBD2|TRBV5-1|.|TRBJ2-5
TGCGCCAGCAGCTTGGAGCCCCCAGCGGGAGGGGAGACCCAGTACTTC
CASSLEPPAGGETQYF
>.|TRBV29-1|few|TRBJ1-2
TGCAGCGTTAACCCCTCGGCTGGCAACTATGGCTACACCTTC
CSVNPSAGNYGYTF
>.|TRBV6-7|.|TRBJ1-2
TGCGCCAGCAGTTACTCGGGCGGACAGCTCTATGGCTACACCTTC
CASSYSGGQLYGYTF
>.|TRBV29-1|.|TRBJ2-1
TGCAGCGTTGGCATGTTATTCGACAATGAGCAGTTCTTC
CSVGMLFDNEQFF
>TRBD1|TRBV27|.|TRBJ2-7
TGTGCCAGCAGTTACGACAGGGTCACCCTCTACGAGCAGTACTTC
CASSYDRVTLYEQYF
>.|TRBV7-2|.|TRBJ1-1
TGTGCCAGCAGCCAAACCGGGGGGGCGGCTTTCTTT
CASSQTGGAAFF
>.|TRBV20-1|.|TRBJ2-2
TGCAGTGCTAGCCGGGACACAAGCACCGGGGAGCTGTTTTTT
CSASRDTSTGELFF
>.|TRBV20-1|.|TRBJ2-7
TGCAGTGCTAGCCCCACGGTGGGCAGTATCTCCTACGAGCAGTACTTC
CSASPTVGSISYEQYF
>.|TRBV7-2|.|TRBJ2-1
TGTGCCAGCAGCTTAGGCGGGATGGGGGGCAATGAGCAGTTCTTC
CASSLGGMGGNEQFF
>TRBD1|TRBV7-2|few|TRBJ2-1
TGTGCCAGCAGCTCGAGGGGGCTTTTCAATGAGCAGTTCTTC
CASSSRGLFNEQFF
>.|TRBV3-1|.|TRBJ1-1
TGTGCCAGCAGCCAAGGAAGCACTGTAGCTTTCTTT
CASSQGSTVAFF
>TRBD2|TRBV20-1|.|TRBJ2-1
TGCAGTGCTAGAGGGACTAGCGCCGCTCATGAGCAGTTCTTC
CSARGTSAAHEQFF
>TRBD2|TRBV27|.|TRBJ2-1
TGTGCCAGCAGACCGACTAGCGGGAGTTCCGAGCAGTTCTTC
CASRPTSGSSEQFF
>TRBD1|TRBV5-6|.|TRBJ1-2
TGTGCCAGCAGCTCGACAGGGTCTGGCTATGGCTACACCTTC
CASSSTGSGYGYTF
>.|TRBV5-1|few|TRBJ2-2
TGTGCCAGCAGCTTAAGTGGGCGGACCGGGGAGCTGTTTTTT
CASSLSGRTGELFF
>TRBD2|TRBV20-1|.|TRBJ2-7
TGCAGTGCTGCCCGTCTAGCGGGAGGGCCGTACGAGCAGTACTTC
CSAARLAGGPYEQYF
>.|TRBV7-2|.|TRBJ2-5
TGTGCCAGCAGCTCCCAGGGGCAGACCCAGTACTTC
CASSSQGQTQYF
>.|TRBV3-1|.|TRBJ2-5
TGTGCCAGCAGCCAATGGAGTGGGGGTGGGTTACAAGAGACCCAGTACTTC
CASSQWSGGGLQETQYF
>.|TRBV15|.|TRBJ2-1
TGTGCCACCAGCGGATCCAGGGGTAATGAGCAGTTCTTC
CATSGSRGNEQFF
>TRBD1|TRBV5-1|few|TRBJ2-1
TGCGCCAGCAGCCCTGGGACAGGGATTTCCTACAATGAGCAGTTCTTC
CASSPGTGISYNEQFF
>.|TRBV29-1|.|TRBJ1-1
TGCAGCGCATCAACCCAAGGGGCCCGGAACACTGAAGCTTTCTTT
CSASTQGARNTEAFF